These 19 T cell receptor beta chains were all obtained from the same sample, sequenced in a study of T cell changes during pregnancy in multiple sclerosis. TCRdb's table, derived via immunoSEQ multiplex PCR, lists solely in-frame clones and lacks some. The data contain 65,000 to 80,000 clones, around nine tenths of them singletons. Material: peripheral blood, obtained in the third trimester of pregnancy. The receptors come from a female donor with multiple sclerosis, enrolled in a pregnancy study.

Comment on this clone: The junction departs from the called germline gene at one end, perhaps through a read error. This chain links TRBV27 with TRBJ2-1; D may be TRBD1 (5 bases). The length of the CDR3 is 13 residues. In germline, CDR1 is MNHEY, CDR2 SMNVEV (reference sequence). The CDR3 region has the DNA TGTGCCAGCAGCCCTTGGGGCTACTATGAGCAGTTCTTC. Protein product: CASSPWGYYEQFF.

The chain links TRBV9 to TRBJ1-6; 8 nucleotides match TRBD1. CDR3 length equals 17 residues. Germline CDR1 is SGDLS and CDR2 is YYNGEE. The J segment lost 1 base and the V segment lost 4 bases, leaving 7 bases of the junction unmatched. CDR3 nucleotides: TGTGCCAGCAGCCCCGACAGGGGATGGTCCTATAATTCACCCCTCCACTTT. Its translation: CASSPDRGWSYNSPLHF.

V and J are TRBV5-6 and TRBJ2-3, with D tentatively TRBD2 (5 bases). From germline, CDR1 is SGHDT and CDR2 YYEEEE. This CDR3 contains 13 residues. Trimming took 0 bases from V and 6 from J, leaving 8 bases between them. The CDR3 bases are TGTGCCAGCAGCTTGGATCGCGGGGATACGCAGTATTTT. This encodes CASSLDRGDTQYF.

The chain couples TRBV5-6 to TRBJ2-7; D unresolved. V lost 4 bases, J lost 4 bases, and 6 bases lay in between. The CDR3 runs 11 residues. Germline CDR1 and CDR2: SGHDT and YYEEEE. This chain's CDR3 is CASSRMYEQYF. Written as DNA, the CDR3 is TGTGCCAGCAGCCGTATGTACGAGCAGTACTTC.

CDR3 in DNA: TGTGCCAGCAGTTACTCCCTGGGACAGCCGGGGACTGAAGCTTTCTTT. Translation gives CASSYSLGQPGTEAFF. The rearrangement joins TRBV6-6 to TRBJ1-1, with TRBD1 matching over 7 bases. CDR3 length equals 16 residues. Looked up from germline, CDR1 is MNHNY and CDR2 is SVGAGI (reference sequence). With V trimmed by 0 bases and J by 5 bases, 9 bases remained unmatched.

The rearrangement joins TRBV18 to TRBJ2-3; 9 nucleotides line up with TRBD2. This CDR3 region has 17 residues. V shed 3 bases, J shed 3 bases, and the junction held 10 bases outside the gene matches. CDR1 is KGHSH, CDR2 LQKENI, per germline. The CDR3 here is CASSPSQTRGGTDTQYF. For the CDR3, the DNA is TGTGCCAGCTCACCTTCCCAGACGCGGGGGGGGACAGATACGCAGTATTTT.

The chain employs TRBV6-5 and TRBJ2-1; 7 bases align to TRBD1. Germline-derived CDR1 and CDR2 are MNHEY and SVGAGI. The CDR3 covers 14 residues. V trimming: 5 bases; J trimming: 7 bases; junction bases outside the gene matches: 8. CDR3 nucleotides: TGTGCCAGCAGTAGAGGACAGGTTGGGAATGAGCAGTTCTTC. It yields the protein CASSRGQVGNEQFF.

The V gene is TRBV2, the J gene TRBJ1-1; perhaps TRBD1 as D (6 bases). The V and J ends lost 11 bases and 4 bases respectively, with 17 bases between them. This CDR3 spans 13 amino acids. The germline V gene encodes CDR1 SNHLY and CDR2 FYNNEI. The CDR3 loop reads CAGGRTDGTEAFF. Here the CDR3 DNA reads TGTGCCGGCGGAAGGACAGATGGCACTGAAGCTTTCTTT. Complete variable domain (other parts from reference TRBV2 and TRBJ1-1): EPEVTQTPSHQVTQMGQEVILRCVPISNHLYFYWYRQILGQKVEFLVSFYNNEISEKSEIFDDQFSVERPDGSNFTLKIRSTKLEDSAMYFCAGGRTDGTEAFFGQGTRLTVV.

This chain uses TRBV5-6 with TRBJ2-7; a possible D gene is TRBD2 (6 bases). CDR3 size: 14 residues. Trimming removed 0 bases from V and 3 bases from J, with 10 bases in between. The germline V gene has CDR1 SGHDT and CDR2 YYEEEE. The CDR3 sequence: CASSLGLGFYEQYF. The CDR3 DNA reads TGTGCCAGCAGCTTGGGACTAGGGTTCTACGAGCAGTACTTC.

The chain links TRBV19 to TRBJ1-1, with D possibly being TRBD1 (6 bases). The germline V and J ends were trimmed by 3 bases and 3 bases, with 14 bases remaining between them. The CDR3 has 15 residues. Germline V gene lookup returns CDR1 LNHDA and CDR2 SQIVND (reference sequence). CDR3 amino acids: CASSIRAGAHTEAFF. The CDR3 coding sequence is TGTGCCAGTAGTATCCGGGCAGGGGCTCACACTGAAGCTTTCTTT.

CDR3 protein: CASTAPRGGNDEQFF. As DNA, the CDR3 is TGTGCCAGTACGGCCCCCCGGGGAGGGAACGATGAGCAGTTCTTC. J is TRBJ2-1 and V is TRBV19, with 7 bases lining up with TRBD2. This CDR3 is 15 amino acids long. The junction had 14 bases not matched to a gene; V was cut back by 7 bases and J by 8 bases. Germline values: CDR1 LNHDA, CDR2 SQIVND (reference sequence).

The genes are TRBV11-3 and TRBJ2-1; 12 positions agree with TRBD2. The germline gives CDR1 SGHNT, CDR2 YENEEA. The CDR3 extends over 14 amino acids. The V gene end was trimmed by 3 bases and the J gene end by 8 bases; junction bases not matched to a gene: 2. CDR3 sequence reads: CASSLASGGDEQFF. DNA for the CDR3: TGTGCCAGCAGCTTGGCTAGCGGGGGGGATGAGCAGTTCTTC.

The rearrangement joins TRBV18 to TRBJ1-4; tentatively, D is TRBD1 (5 bases). V gave up 3 bases and J gave up 4 bases, with 12 bases separating them. In germline, CDR1 is KGHSH, CDR2 LQKENI. The CDR3 sequence is 15 residues long. CDR3 region: CASSPFRDFNEKLFF. CDR3 nucleotides: TGTGCCAGCTCACCGTTCCGGGACTTTAATGAAAAACTGTTTTTT. Full variable domain (outside the CDR3, taken from reference TRBV18 and TRBJ1-4): NAGVMQNPRHLVRRRGQEARLRCSPMKGHSHVYWYRQLPEEGLKFMVYLQKENIIDESGMPKERFSAEFPKEGPSILRIQQVVRGDSAAYFCASSPFRDFNEKLFFGSGTQLSVL.

The V gene is TRBV27, the J gene TRBJ1-1; 9 nucleotides agree with TRBD1. CDR3 size: 19 residues. V gave up 0 bases and J gave up 4 bases; unmatched junction bases: 15. Per the germline V gene, CDR1 is MNHEY and CDR2 is SMNVEV (reference sequence). CDR3 loop: CASSLSNFPVGQGATEAFF. CDR3 coding DNA: TGTGCCAGCAGTTTATCGAATTTTCCGGTGGGACAGGGAGCCACTGAAGCTTTCTTT.

The chain carries TRBV2 and TRBJ1-1, with D possibly TRBD1 on 6 matching bases. Germline CDR1 SNHLY, CDR2 FYNNEI. The CDR3 has 18 amino acids. Trimming pared 5 bases from V and 1 base from J, leaving 23 bases between. The CDR3, as DNA: TGTGCCAGCAGTCCCGGTGGCCAGGGGATCCAAAGGAACACTGAAGCTTTCTTT. This sequence encodes CASSPGGQGIQRNTEAFF.

This rearrangement joins TRBV6-5 to TRBJ1-1; D is perhaps TRBD1 (6 bases). Per germline, CDR1 MNHEY and CDR2 SVGAGI. Trimming took off 0 bases at V and 1 base at J, with 9 bases between the two ends. This CDR3 comprises 15 residues. CDR3 coding DNA: TGTGCCAGCAGTTACTCAACACAGGGGAACACTGAAGCTTTCTTT. This codes for CASSYSTQGNTEAFF.

This clone has a handful of counts. V usage is TRBV2 and J usage is TRBJ2-2; the match to TRBD1 covers 9 bases. Germline V gives CDR1 SNHLY, CDR2 FYNNEI. The CDR3 has 17 amino acids. V shed 11 bases, J shed 6 bases, and the junction held 19 bases outside the gene matches. CDR3 DNA sequence: TGTGCCCTAACCGGGGGACAGGGATTCGAGCCGTCCGGGGAGCTGTTTTTT. The encoded protein is CALTGGQGFEPSGELFF.

The genes are TRBV30 and TRBJ1-5; weak D call: TRBD1 (5 bases). Germline V gene lookup returns CDR1 GTSNPN and CDR2 SVGIG (reference sequence). Trimming stripped 3 bases from V and 11 bases from J, with 17 bases between. This CDR3 is 13 amino acids long. CDR3: CAWSLGRAGTQHF. In DNA, the CDR3 is TGTGCCTGGAGCCTTGGCAGGGCAGGGACCCAGCATTTT. Together with reference TRBV30 and TRBJ1-5, the CDR3 gives the full variable domain: SQTIHQWPATLVQPVGSPLSLECTVEGTSNPNLYWYRQAAGRGLQLLFYSVGIGQISSEVPQNLSASRPQDRQFILSSKKLLLSDSGFYLCAWSLGRAGTQHFGDGTRLSIL.

The chain couples TRBV2 to TRBJ2-1; 7 positions match TRBD2. The germline V gene encodes CDR1 SNHLY and CDR2 FYNNEI. The CDR3 length is 14 residues. V shed 8 bases and J 2 bases; nucleotides not matched to a gene: 6. CDR3 amino acids: CASRGRGTYNEQFF. The CDR3, as DNA: TGTGCCAGCCGGGGGAGGGGCACCTACAATGAGCAGTTCTTC.